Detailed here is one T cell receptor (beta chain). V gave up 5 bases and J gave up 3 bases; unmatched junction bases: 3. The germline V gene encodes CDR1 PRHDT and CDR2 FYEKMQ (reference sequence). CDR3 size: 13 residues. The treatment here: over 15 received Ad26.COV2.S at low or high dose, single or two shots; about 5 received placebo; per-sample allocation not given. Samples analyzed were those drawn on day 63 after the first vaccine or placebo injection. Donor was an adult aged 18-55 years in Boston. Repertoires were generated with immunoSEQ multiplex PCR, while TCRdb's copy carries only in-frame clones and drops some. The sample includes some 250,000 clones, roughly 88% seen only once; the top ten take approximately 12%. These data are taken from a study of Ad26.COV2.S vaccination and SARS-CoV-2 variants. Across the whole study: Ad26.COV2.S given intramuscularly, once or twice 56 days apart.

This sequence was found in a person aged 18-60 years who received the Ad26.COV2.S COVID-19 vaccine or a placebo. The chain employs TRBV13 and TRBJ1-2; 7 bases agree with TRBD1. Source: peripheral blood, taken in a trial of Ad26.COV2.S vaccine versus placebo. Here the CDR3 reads CASSGTDYYGYTF. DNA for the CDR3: TGTGCCAGCAGCGGGACAGACTACTATGGCTACACCTTC.